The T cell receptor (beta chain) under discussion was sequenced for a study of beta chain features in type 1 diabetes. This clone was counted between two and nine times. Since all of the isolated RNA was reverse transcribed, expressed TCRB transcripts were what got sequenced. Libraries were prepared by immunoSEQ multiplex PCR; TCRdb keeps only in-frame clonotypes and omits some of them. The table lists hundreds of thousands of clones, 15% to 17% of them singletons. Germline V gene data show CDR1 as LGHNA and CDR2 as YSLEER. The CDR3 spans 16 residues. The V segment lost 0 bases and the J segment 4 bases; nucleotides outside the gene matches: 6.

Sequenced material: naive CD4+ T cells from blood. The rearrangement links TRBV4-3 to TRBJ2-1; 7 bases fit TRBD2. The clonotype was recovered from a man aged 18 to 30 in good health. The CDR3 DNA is TGCGCCAGCAGCCAAGATGGGAGGCGGGAGTACAATGAGCAGTTCTTC. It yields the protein CASSQDGRREYNEQFF.